The rows below give T cell receptor beta chains drawn from one sample of a study of T cell responses to AZD1222 COVID-19 vaccine. Method: immunoSEQ multiplex PCR; TCRdb's copy keeps in-frame clones and lacks some. The data hold roughly 150,000 clones, with about nine tenths observed a single time. The material was peripheral blood, obtained 28 days after the second AZD1222 dose. The receptor source for this set is an adult who received the AZD1222 COVID-19 vaccine. The CDR3 runs from the conserved cysteine through the conserved F or W. Each record gives: D gene, clone size, V gene, J gene, CDR3 protein, CDR3 DNA. D genes are given only for firm matches. For some rows the clone size is stated as once, few or many, or as a class when expanded; others skip it.

-	-	TRBV19	TRBJ1-6	CASTVTRDEGNSYNSPLHF	TGTGCCAGTACCGTGACGCGGGACGAGGGGAACTCCTATAATTCACCCCTCCACTTT
-	once	TRBV5-6	TRBJ1-2	CASSLGVGEYNYGYTF	TGTGCCAGCAGCTTGGGCGTAGGGGAGTATAACTATGGCTACACCTTC
TRBD2	-	TRBV7-8	TRBJ2-1	CASRFTSGVSYNEQFF	TGTGCCAGCAGGTTCACTAGCGGGGTCTCCTACAATGAGCAGTTCTTC
-	few	TRBV6-5	TRBJ1-5	CASSLRGGYQPQHF	TGTGCCAGCAGTCTGCGGGGGGGCTATCAGCCCCAGCATTTT
-	-	TRBV13	TRBJ1-3	CASSQWKRGRNTIYF	TGTGCCAGCAGCCAGTGGAAACGAGGCCGAAACACCATATATTTT
-	-	TRBV28	TRBJ1-1	CASTTGQSLNTEAFF	TGTGCCAGCACGACCGGACAGAGTTTGAACACTGAAGCTTTCTTT
-	-	TRBV3-1/TRBV3-2	TRBJ2-7	CASSHSGTSYEQYF	TGTGCCAGCAGCCATTCCGGGACTTCCTACGAGCAGTACTTC
-	-	TRBV9	TRBJ1-2	CASSVGGIANYGYTF	TGTGCCAGCAGCGTGGGGGGGATTGCTAACTATGGCTACACCTTC
-	-	TRBV5-5	TRBJ1-4	CASSLVGGASEKLFF	TGTGCCAGCAGCTTGGTGGGGGGCGCGTCTGAAAAACTGTTTTTT
-	-	TRBV27	TRBJ2-1	CASSFMGGNEQFF	TGTGCCAGCAGTTTTATGGGGGGCAATGAGCAGTTCTTC
TRBD1	-	TRBV27	TRBJ1-2	CASSIDRDYGYTF	TGTGCCAGCAGCATTGACAGGGACTATGGCTACACCTTC
-	-	TRBV18	TRBJ2-7	CASSHGGKPIYEQYF	TGTGCCAGCTCACACGGTGGCAAACCCATCTACGAGCAGTACTTC
TRBD1	-	TRBV24-1	TRBJ1-4	CATSDPGQGLDEKLFF	TGTGCCACCAGTGATCCCGGACAGGGGCTTGATGAAAAACTGTTTTTT
TRBD1	-	TRBV6-5	TRBJ1-1	CASSTGTVNTEAFF	TGTGCCAGCAGTACCGGGACAGTGAACACTGAAGCTTTCTTT
-	-	TRBV6-1	TRBJ1-2	CASSERWTTGFEGYTF	TGTGCCAGCAGTGAACGGTGGACAACAGGGTTTGAGGGCTACACCTTC
TRBD1	-	TRBV7-3	TRBJ2-7	CASSPQTGGEQYF	TGTGCCAGCAGCCCCCAGACAGGGGGAGAGCAGTACTTC
-	-	TRBV10-3	TRBJ2-1	CATLPGSYNEQFF	TGTGCCACACTCCCAGGCTCCTACAATGAGCAGTTCTTC
TRBD2	-	TRBV30	TRBJ2-2	CAWAWTSGRTNTGELFF	TGTGCCTGGGCATGGACTAGCGGGAGGACGAACACCGGGGAGCTGTTTTTT
TRBD1	-	TRBV11-3	TRBJ1-6	CASSLGQGVGSPLHF	TGTGCCAGCAGCTTAGGACAGGGGGTCGGATCACCCCTCCACTTT
TRBD1	once	TRBV28	TRBJ1-2	CASSPDRVYGYTF	TGTGCCAGCAGTCCCGACAGGGTCTATGGCTACACCTTC
TRBD1	-	TRBV19	TRBJ1-5	CASSLRQGDQPQHF	TGTGCCAGTAGTCTTCGACAGGGCGATCAGCCCCAGCATTTT
TRBD1	-	TRBV9	TRBJ1-4	CASSVGQGINEKLFF	TGTGCCAGCAGCGTGGGACAGGGGATTAATGAAAAACTGTTTTTT
-	-	TRBV4-3	TRBJ2-7	CASSQDGEFIHEQYF	TGCGCCAGCAGCCAAGATGGGGAATTCATCCACGAGCAGTACTTC
TRBD1	-	TRBV14	TRBJ2-4	CASSLYGTEKNIQYF	TGTGCCAGCAGCCTCTATGGGACAGAAAAAAACATTCAGTACTTC
-	-	TRBV15	TRBJ2-7	CATSRDGSAWSSYEQYF	TGTGCCACCAGCAGAGATGGGTCAGCATGGAGCTCCTACGAGCAGTACTTC
-	-	TRBV5-1	TRBJ2-1	CASSPLAMGSYNEQFF	TGCGCCAGCAGCCCTCTAGCGATGGGCTCCTACAATGAGCAGTTCTTC
-	-	TRBV27	TRBJ1-2	CASSLGRGVYGYTF	TGTGCCAGCAGTTTAGGGAGGGGGGTCTATGGCTACACCTTC